This T cell receptor (beta chain) was documented in a study of beta chain features in type 1 diabetes. Study in general: Cells sorted and examined across all samples totaled nearly 110,000,000.

The entirety of the isolated RNA underwent reverse transcription, so expressed TCRB transcripts were sequenced. The protocol was immunoSEQ multiplex PCR, while the TCRdb copy is restricted to in-frame clones and leaves out a portion. The sample carries a few hundred thousand clones, roughly a fifth recorded once. V was clipped by 7 bases and J by 6 bases, with 14 bases between them. This CDR3 is built from 13 residues. Germline-derived CDR1 and CDR2 are MNHEY and SVGAGI. The sequence was obtained from a woman between 18 and 30 years old in good health. The chain has TRBV6-5 and TRBJ2-3, with D maybe TRBD2 (6 bases). Sequenced: naive CD4+ T cells from blood. The CDR3 bases are TGTGCCAGCACCTCACCTAGCGCGGATACGCAGTATTTT. Its translation is CASTSPSADTQYF.